This T cell receptor beta chain was identified during a study of blood T cell repertoires in COVID-19. Study background: COVID-19 samples, acute and convalescent, were from the United States, Italy and Spain. The cDNA or gDNA used as material had been derived from T cells, B-cell-depleted T cells, or PBMCs.

Per the authors' pipeline: Reference gene primer amplification yielded estimated nucleated cell counts. Only in-frame clones appear in the TCRdb table, and some are missing; sequencing was by immunoSEQ multiplex PCR. V, J and clone size are those of that table, while D and trimming were read from the DNA. This table has around 67,000 clones, 70% to 90% appearing once. The CDR3 contains 12 residues. In germline, CDR1 is SGHTA, CDR2 FQGTGA. The germline V and J ends were trimmed by 4 bases and 0 bases, with 2 bases remaining between them. Material for sequencing was peripheral blood. The chain uses TRBV7-3 and TRBJ2-3; D gene ambiguous. The origin of this receptor is a man between 65 and 85 years old with acute or convalescent COVID-19. CDR3 nucleotide sequence: TGTGCCAGCAGCTCTAGCACAGATACGCAGTATTTT. This translates into CASSSSTDTQYF. Supplemented by reference TRBV7-3 and TRBJ2-3, the full variable domain reads GAGVSQTPSNKVTEKGKYVELRCDPISGHTALYWYRQSLGQGPEFLIYFQGTGAADDSGLPNDRFFAVRPEGSVSTLKIQRTERGDSAVYLCASSSSTDTQYFGPGTRLTVL.